This record concerns one TCR beta chain sequence. The antigen is undetermined. In the PCR, 60 Vbeta and 13 Jbeta primers were used. TCRdb's table, derived via immunoSEQ multiplex PCR, lists solely in-frame clones and lacks some. This table has tens of thousands of clones, about 71% appearing once. The sample comes from a study of cytomegalovirus exposure and HLA in healthy donors. Background on the study: Clustering assigned 70% to 90% of the roughly 420 genotyped donors to the Caucasian-associated ancestry cluster.

CDR1 and CDR2 from the germline V gene are DFQATT and SNEGSKA (reference sequence). The CDR3 extends over 10 amino acids. The trim removed 6 bases at V and 9 bases at J, leaving 4 bases unmatched. Study-wide results and limits: As was reported, the HLA-A and HLA-B alleles of most subjects were accurately predicted from TCR beta sequences.

The chain is built from TRBV20-1 and TRBJ1-2, with 7 bases lining up with TRBD1. Material: PBMCs. This clonotype was sampled from a woman between 45 and 60 years old in good health and CMV-seropositive. As DNA, the CDR3 is TGCAGTGCAACGGGACAGAGCTACACCTTC. This sequence encodes CSATGQSYTF.